The 31 T cell receptor beta chains listed next were all sequenced from one sample in a study of cytomegalovirus exposure and HLA in healthy donors. It was with 60 Vbeta and 13 Jbeta primers that the PCR ran. The table came from immunoSEQ multiplex PCR; TCRdb's copy has only in-frame clones and leaves some out. The sample has 120,000 to 150,000 clones; about 79% are singletons. The sample comprised PBMCs. The source of these receptors is a woman in her twenties or thirties in good health and CMV-seronegative.

This clone was recorded a few times. The chain recombines TRBV7-8 with TRBJ2-7, with D possibly being TRBD2 (5 bases). Germline CDR1 SGHVS, CDR2 FQNEAQ. Trimming cost V 0 bases and J 4 bases, with 10 bases left between them. The CDR3 is 14 residues long. The CDR3 is CASSLAPGKYEQYF. The CDR3 nucleotides read TGTGCCAGCAGCTTAGCGCCGGGGAAATACGAGCAGTACTTC.

The chain carries TRBV7-8 and TRBJ1-3; D not certain. The CDR3 totals 14 residues. Trimming left V 1 base short and J 0 bases short, with 4 bases between. Germline V gene data show CDR1 as SGHVS and CDR2 as FQNEAQ. The chain's CDR3 is CASSLGGSGNTIYF. Here the CDR3 DNA reads TGTGCCAGCAGCTTAGGAGGCTCTGGAAACACCATATATTTT.

This clone showed up just a few times. V usage is TRBV9 and J usage is TRBJ1-2, with D unresolved. The CDR3 has 14 residues. Germline V gene data show CDR1 as SGDLS and CDR2 as YYNGEE. V lost 0 bases and J lost 8, with 14 bases in between. The CDR3 region is CASSVADGGRGYTF. The CDR3 nucleotides are TGTGCCAGCAGCGTAGCCGACGGCGGCAGAGGCTACACCTTC.

The chain employs TRBV6-4 and TRBJ2-2; D not resolved. V lost 4 bases and J 3 bases, leaving 3 bases between the germline ends. The CDR3 runs 12 residues. Germline CDR1 reads MRHNA; CDR2 reads SNTAGT. This CDR3 is CASSAYTGELFF. Written as DNA, the CDR3 is TGTGCCAGCAGTGCCTACACCGGGGAGCTGTTTTTT.

The CDR3 here is CATFSGGAGTDTQYF. CDR3 in DNA: TGCGCCACTTTTAGCGGGGGGGCTGGAACAGATACGCAGTATTTT. V is TRBV10-2 and J is TRBJ2-3; 11 bases map to TRBD2. Germline trimming cut 10 bases from V and 3 bases from J; bases unmatched to any gene: 9. Germline CDR1 WSHSY, CDR2 SAAADI. The CDR3 covers 15 residues.

This chain uses TRBV4-2 with TRBJ1-3, with D possibly matching TRBD1 (5 bases). The CDR3 consists of 17 residues. Trimming took off 0 bases at V and 4 bases at J, with 16 bases between the two ends. The germline CDR1 and CDR2 sequences are LGHNA and YNFKEQ. CDR3 coding DNA: TGTGCCAGCAGCCAAGATCCCCCCAGGGTGTCCGGAAACACCATATATTTT. Translating gives CASSQDPPRVSGNTIYF.

V and J are TRBV6-1 and TRBJ2-7; 9 bases are shared with TRBD1. V trimming: 3 bases; J trimming: 4 bases; junction bases outside the gene matches: 4. The CDR3 length is 14 residues. Germline V lookup: CDR1 MNHNS, CDR2 SASEGT. The CDR3 region has the DNA TGTGCCAGCAGTGAGGGACAGGGTGGATACGAGCAGTACTTC. Translated: CASSEGQGGYEQYF.

Comment on this clone: Other DNA sequences from this sample encode an identical CDR3 as well. The chain uses TRBV2 and TRBJ2-3; 12 nucleotides line up with TRBD2. The germline V gene encodes CDR1 SNHLY and CDR2 FYNNEI. Trimming removed 5 bases from V and 6 bases from J; junction bases left unmatched: 3. This CDR3 has 14 residues. This CDR3 reads CASSLAGGTDTQYF. For the CDR3, the DNA is TGTGCCAGCAGTCTAGCGGGGGGGACGGATACGCAGTATTTT.

The gene calls are TRBV11-1 and TRBJ2-3, with TRBD1 matching over 7 bases. V was clipped by 5 bases and J by 1 base; unmatched bases: 6. This CDR3 is built from 15 residues. CDR1 is SGHAT, CDR2 FQDESV, per germline (reference sequence). CDR3 protein: CASSLDRPRTDTQYF. The DNA for the CDR3 is TGTGCCAGCAGCCTGGACAGGCCCCGCACAGATACGCAGTATTTT.

This chain links TRBV6-1 with TRBJ2-1; TRBD2 matches 10 bases. Germline assignment: CDR1 MNHNS and CDR2 SASEGT. V trimming: 9 bases; J trimming: 4 bases; junction bases outside the gene matches: 6. This CDR3 has 14 residues. CDR3: CASSSGGAYNEQFF. CDR3 sequence (DNA): TGTGCCAGTAGCAGCGGGGGGGCATACAATGAGCAGTTCTTC.

This chain links TRBV19 with TRBJ2-3; D ambiguous. Germline V CDR1 and CDR2: LNHDA, SQIVND (reference sequence). The CDR3 runs 13 residues. V lost 4 bases, J lost 0 bases, and 5 bases lay in between. The CDR3, as DNA: TGTGCCAGTAGTACCTTAAGCACAGATACGCAGTATTTT. Its protein product is CASSTLSTDTQYF.

The J gene is TRBJ1-6, the V gene TRBV6-5; D is ambiguous. CDR1 and CDR2 from the germline V gene are MNHEY and SVGAGI. Trimming pared 2 bases from V and 0 bases from J, leaving 8 bases between. The CDR3 length is 16 residues. For the CDR3, the DNA is TGTGCCAGCAGTTACAAAAAGAGCTCCTATAATTCACCCCTCCACTTT. It is translated as CASSYKKSSYNSPLHF.

The chain has TRBV5-6 and TRBJ2-7; possible D gene TRBD1, 6 bases. The germline V gene encodes CDR1 SGHDT and CDR2 YYEEEE. The CDR3 runs to 15 residues. V was pared by 0 bases and J by 4 bases, with 14 bases between. As DNA, the CDR3 is TGTGCCAGCAGCTTGGACTGGGGGCTCGGTTACGAGCAGTACTTC. This codes for CASSLDWGLGYEQYF. Together with reference TRBV5-6 and TRBJ2-7, the CDR3 gives the full variable domain: DAGVTQSPTHLIKTRGQQVTLRCSPKSGHDTVSWYQQALGQGPQFIFQYYEEEERQRGNFPDRFSGHQFPNYSSELNVNALLLGDSALYLCASSLDWGLGYEQYFGPGTRLTVT.

This chain uses TRBV15 with TRBJ2-7; D might be TRBD1 (5 bases). The ends were cut back, 2 bases at V and 3 bases at J, with 8 bases in the middle. Germline V gene data show CDR1 as LNHNV and CDR2 as YYDKDF (reference sequence). This CDR3 has 13 amino acids. Here the CDR3 reads CATSRQDSYEQYF. CDR3 bases: TGTGCCACCAGCAGACAAGACAGCTACGAGCAGTACTTC.

The chain links TRBV4-1 to TRBJ2-7, with 8 bases lining up with TRBD1. The length of the CDR3 is 16 residues. Germline CDR1 reads MGHRA; CDR2 reads YSYEKL. With V trimmed by 0 bases and J by 4 bases, 8 bases remained unmatched. CDR3 DNA: TGCGCCAGCAGCCAAGATGCGGACAGGGACCCTTACGAGCAGTACTTC. Amino acids: CASSQDADRDPYEQYF.

V and J are TRBV4-2 and TRBJ1-5, with TRBD1 identical over 9 bases. The CDR3 consists of 15 residues. Germline-derived CDR1 and CDR2 are LGHNA and YNFKEQ. V lost 1 base, J lost 4 bases, and 2 bases stayed unmatched. The CDR3 nucleotides are TGTGCCAGCAGCCAAGCCGGGACAGGGAATCAGCCCCAGCATTTT. Amino acids: CASSQAGTGNQPQHF.

The table lists this clone with a few counts. The chain uses TRBV9 and TRBJ1-6, with TRBD1 matching over 7 bases. Germline assignment: CDR1 SGDLS and CDR2 YYNGEE. There are 15 residues in the CDR3. The junction had 7 bases not matched to a gene; V was cut back by 5 bases and J by 5 bases. As DNA, the CDR3 is TGTGCCAGCAGTACCGGCGACAGGGATAATTCACCCCTCCACTTT. It encodes CASSTGDRDNSPLHF.

The rearrangement joins TRBV5-1 to TRBJ1-6; no clear D gene. V was cut by 0 bases and J by 14 bases, with 18 bases left in between. This CDR3 is 15 amino acids long. Germline CDR1 and CDR2: SGHRS and YFSETQ. The CDR3 DNA reads as TGCGCCAGCAGCTTGGGTGGGGAGGGTCTCCTGACCCTCCACTTT. It is translated as CASSLGGEGLLTLHF.

This chain uses TRBV27 with TRBJ1-2; no definite D call. Germline assignment: CDR1 MNHEY and CDR2 SMNVEV (reference sequence). Trimming took 4 bases from V and 0 from J, leaving 6 bases between them. The CDR3 has 13 residues. DNA of the CDR3: TGTGCCAGCAGTTCAACAGCTAACTATGGCTACACCTTC. It yields the protein CASSSTANYGYTF.

The chain uses TRBV11-3 and TRBJ2-1, with 10 bases lining up with TRBD2. V was clipped by 1 base and J by 9 bases; unmatched bases: 12. The CDR3 consists of 17 residues. Germline V gene sequence: CDR1 SGHNT, CDR2 YENEEA. The CDR3 DNA is TGTGCCAGCAGCTTAGGGGCTAGCGGGGGAGGCAGGGGTGAGCAGTTCTTC. It is translated as CASSLGASGGGRGEQFF.

The chain employs TRBV18 and TRBJ1-2, with D maybe TRBD1 (5 bases). CDR3 size: 15 residues. In germline, CDR1 is KGHSH, CDR2 LQKENI. The germline V and J ends were trimmed by 3 bases and 0 bases, with 11 bases remaining between them. The CDR3 sequence is CASSPREGANYGYTF. In DNA, the CDR3 is TGTGCCAGCTCACCCAGGGAAGGGGCTAACTATGGCTACACCTTC. Supplemented by reference TRBV18 and TRBJ1-2, the full variable domain reads NAGVMQNPRHLVRRRGQEARLRCSPMKGHSHVYWYRQLPEEGLKFMVYLQKENIIDESGMPKERFSAEFPKEGPSILRIQQVVRGDSAAYFCASSPREGANYGYTFGSGTRLTVV.

J is TRBJ2-3 and V is TRBV7-3, with a possible D match to TRBD2 (5 bases). Germline lookup yields CDR1 SGHTA and CDR2 FQGTGA. The CDR3 has 16 amino acids. V was cut by 1 base and J by 1 base, with 12 bases left in between. The CDR3 DNA follows: TGTGCCAGCAGCTTAAGGCCCGACGGGGGCACAGATACGCAGTATTTT. It yields the protein CASSLRPDGGTDTQYF.

CDR3 residues: CASSLVVRGSLKQYF. The CDR3 DNA is TGTGCCAGCAGCCTAGTAGTACGAGGGTCTTTAAAGCAGTACTTC. This chain connects TRBV7-9 to TRBJ2-7, with a possible D match to TRBD2 (5 bases). The CDR3 has 15 amino acids. Per the germline V gene, CDR1 is SEHNR and CDR2 is FQNEAQ (reference sequence). V dropped 5 bases and J dropped 8 bases, with 22 bases sitting between them.

The gene calls are TRBV9 and TRBJ2-5; weak D call: TRBD2 (7 bases). Germline CDR1 reads SGDLS; CDR2 reads YYNGEE. Trimming removed 4 bases at V and 1 base at J, with 14 bases between. This CDR3 has 15 residues. This chain's CDR3 is CASSTGGTPQETQYF. CDR3 DNA: TGTGCCAGCAGCACGGGGGGCACCCCCCAAGAGACCCAGTACTTC.

The V and J genes are TRBV6-1 and TRBJ1-2; D is perhaps TRBD1 (6 bases). V lost 5 bases and J 2 bases, leaving 12 bases between the germline ends. Germline lookup yields CDR1 MNHNS and CDR2 SASEGT. The CDR3 length is 14 residues. CDR3 residues: CASSSGTKNYGYTF. DNA for the CDR3: TGTGCCAGCAGTTCCGGGACAAAGAACTATGGCTACACCTTC.

The V and J genes are TRBV5-5 and TRBJ1-6, with TRBD1 as a possible D gene (6 bases). There are 16 residues in the CDR3. Germline V gene sequence: CDR1 SGHKS, CDR2 YYEKEE (reference sequence). V was pared by 5 bases and J by 8 bases, with 20 bases between. As DNA, the CDR3 is TGTGCCAGCAGTCTCGTCGCACAGGGAATCTATTCACCCCTCCACTTT. Protein sequence: CASSLVAQGIYSPLHF. Using reference TRBV5-5 and TRBJ1-6 for the parts outside the CDR3, the full variable domain is DAGVTQSPTHLIKTRGQQVTLRCSPISGHKSVSWYQQVLGQGPQFIFQYYEKEERGRGNFPDRFSARQFPNYSSELNVNALLLGDSALYLCASSLVAQGIYSPLHFGNGTRLTVT.

This chain uses TRBV4-3 with TRBJ1-2; D remains unclear. Germline V CDR1 and CDR2: LGHNA, YSLEER. CDR3 length: 13 residues. Trimming stripped 4 bases from V and 6 bases from J, with 12 bases between. The CDR3 here is CASSPGFRDGYTF. CDR3 nucleotide sequence: TGCGCCAGCAGCCCCGGGTTTCGGGATGGCTACACCTTC.

The rearrangement uses TRBV7-2 and TRBJ2-1, with D perhaps TRBD2 (6 bases). The CDR3 covers 11 residues. The V gene lost 5 bases and the J gene lost 12 bases, with 11 bases spanning the gap. In germline, CDR1 is SGHTA, CDR2 FQGNSA. The CDR3 sequence: CASSQRGGQFF. CDR3 in DNA: TGTGCCAGCAGCCAAAGGGGAGGGCAGTTCTTC.

J is TRBJ1-6 and V is TRBV6-5; no clear D. The CDR3 is 11 residues long. Trimming cost V 10 bases and J 7 bases, with 8 bases left between them. Germline CDR1 is MNHEY and CDR2 is SVGAGI. The CDR3 DNA is TGTGCCACCCGCGTAAATTCACCCCTCCACTTT. Amino acids: CATRVNSPLHF.

This chain connects TRBV6-5 to TRBJ1-1; D gene uncertain. The V gene lost 5 bases and the J gene lost 8 bases, with 15 bases spanning the gap. The CDR3 consists of 13 residues. The germline gives CDR1 MNHEY, CDR2 SVGAGI. In DNA, the CDR3 is TGTGCCAGCAGTCCCTCTGGAGTCCCCGAAGCTTTCTTT. It yields the protein CASSPSGVPEAFF.

This sequence joins TRBV19 and TRBJ1-2, with TRBD1 as a possible D gene (6 bases). CDR1 and CDR2 from the germline V gene are LNHDA and SQIVND (reference sequence). CDR3 length: 14 amino acids. The ends were cut back, 8 bases at V and 0 bases at J, with 13 bases in the middle. The CDR3 DNA reads as TGTGCCAGTGACGACAGGACACCTAACTATGGCTACACCTTC. Its protein is CASDDRTPNYGYTF.